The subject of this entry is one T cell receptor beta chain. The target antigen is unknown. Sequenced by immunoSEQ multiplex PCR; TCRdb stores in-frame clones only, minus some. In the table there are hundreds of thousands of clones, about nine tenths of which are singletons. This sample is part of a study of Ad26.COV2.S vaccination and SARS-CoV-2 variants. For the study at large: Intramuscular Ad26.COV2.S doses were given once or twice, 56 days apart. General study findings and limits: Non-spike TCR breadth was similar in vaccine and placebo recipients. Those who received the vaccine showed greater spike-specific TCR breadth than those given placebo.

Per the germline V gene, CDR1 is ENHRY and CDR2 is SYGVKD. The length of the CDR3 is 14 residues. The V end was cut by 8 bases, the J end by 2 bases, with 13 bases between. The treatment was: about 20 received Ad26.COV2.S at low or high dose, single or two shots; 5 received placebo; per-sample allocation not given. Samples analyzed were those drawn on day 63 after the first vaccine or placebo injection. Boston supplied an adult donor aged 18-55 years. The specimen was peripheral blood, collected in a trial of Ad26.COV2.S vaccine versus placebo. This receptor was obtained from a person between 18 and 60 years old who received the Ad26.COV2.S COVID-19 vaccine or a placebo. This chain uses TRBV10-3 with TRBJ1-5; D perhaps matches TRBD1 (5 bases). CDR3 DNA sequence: TGTGCCATCGCGGCCGGGACCGGCAATCAGCCCCAGCATTTT. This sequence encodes CAIAAGTGNQPQHF.